The text below deals with one TCR beta chain. What it binds is unknown. The PCR had 60 Vbeta and 13 Jbeta primers. The table came from immunoSEQ multiplex PCR; TCRdb's copy has only in-frame clones and leaves some out. The data contain 110,000 to 150,000 clones, roughly 73% of them singletons. The data originate from a study of cytomegalovirus exposure and HLA in healthy donors. Study-wide points: Only CMV serostatus was available as immune exposure information.

V was pared by 2 bases and J by 6 bases, with 6 bases between. Germline assignment: CDR1 WNHNN and CDR2 SYGVQD (reference sequence). The CDR3 runs 12 residues. Sequencing was performed on PBMCs. The chain joins TRBV10-1 to TRBJ2-3; D is perhaps TRBD2 (6 bases). The source of this sequence is a middle-aged man in good health and CMV-seronegative. DNA of the CDR3: TGCGCCAGCAGTGAGGGGGGGGATACGCAGTATTTT. Amino acids: CASSEGGDTQYF.